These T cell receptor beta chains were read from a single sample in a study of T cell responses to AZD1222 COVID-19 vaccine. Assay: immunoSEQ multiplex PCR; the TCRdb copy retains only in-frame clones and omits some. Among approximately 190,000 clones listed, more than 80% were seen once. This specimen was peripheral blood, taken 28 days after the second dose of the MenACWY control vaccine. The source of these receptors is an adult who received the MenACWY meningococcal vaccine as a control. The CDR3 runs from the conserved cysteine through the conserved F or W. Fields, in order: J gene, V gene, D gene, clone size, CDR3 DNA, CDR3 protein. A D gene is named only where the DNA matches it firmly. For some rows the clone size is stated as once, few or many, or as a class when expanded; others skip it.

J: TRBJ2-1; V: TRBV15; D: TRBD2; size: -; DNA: TGTGCCACCAGCAGACCCCTAGCGGGATCTCCTGAGCAGTTCTTC; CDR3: CATSRPLAGSPEQFF
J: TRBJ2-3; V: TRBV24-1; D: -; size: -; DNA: TGTGCCACCAGTGGATGGCAGCACCGGGATACGCAGTATTTT; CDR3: CATSGWQHRDTQYF
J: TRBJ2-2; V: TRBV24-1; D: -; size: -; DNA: TGTGCCACCAGTGCCGGGTCCACGACGACCGGGGAGCTGTTTTTT; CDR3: CATSAGSTTTGELFF
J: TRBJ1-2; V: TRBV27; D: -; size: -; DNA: TGTGCCAGCAGTTTATCCCCAAGTCTTGGCTACACCTTC; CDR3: CASSLSPSLGYTF
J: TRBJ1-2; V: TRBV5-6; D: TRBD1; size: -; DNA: TGTGCCAGCAGCTCACGACAGGGGTGGAGCGGCTACACCTTC; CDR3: CASSSRQGWSGYTF
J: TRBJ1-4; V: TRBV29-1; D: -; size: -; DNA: TGCAGCGCCGCGGCCCAAGGCTCAACTAATGAAAAACTGTTTTTT; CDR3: CSAAAQGSTNEKLFF
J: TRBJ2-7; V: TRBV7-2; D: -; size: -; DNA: TGTGCCAGCAGCTCTTCAGGGGCGGGATATTCCTACGAGCAGTACTTC; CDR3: CASSSSGAGYSYEQYF
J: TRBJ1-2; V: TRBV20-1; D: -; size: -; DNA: TGCAGTGCGAAGGGCCAACCATACACCTTC; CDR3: CSAKGQPYTF
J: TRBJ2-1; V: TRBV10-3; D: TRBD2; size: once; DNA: TGTGCCATCAGTGATCTACTAGCGGGAACTAATGAGCAGTTCTTC; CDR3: CAISDLLAGTNEQFF
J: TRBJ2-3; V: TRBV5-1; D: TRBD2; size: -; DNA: TGCGCCAGCAGCCCCGGGAGGCTCGGCACAGATACGCAGTATTTT; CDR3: CASSPGRLGTDTQYF
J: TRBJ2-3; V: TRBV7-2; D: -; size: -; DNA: TGTGCCAGCAGCCTACAGGGATCCCCCGATACGCAGTATTTT; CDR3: CASSLQGSPDTQYF
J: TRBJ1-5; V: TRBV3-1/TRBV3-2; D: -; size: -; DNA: TGTGCCAGCAGCCAAGATCGGATCAGCAATCAGCCCCAGCATTTT; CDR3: CASSQDRISNQPQHF
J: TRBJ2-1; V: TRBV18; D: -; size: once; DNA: TGTGCCAGCTCACCCACACAGAGCAATGAGCAGTTCTTC; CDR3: CASSPTQSNEQFF